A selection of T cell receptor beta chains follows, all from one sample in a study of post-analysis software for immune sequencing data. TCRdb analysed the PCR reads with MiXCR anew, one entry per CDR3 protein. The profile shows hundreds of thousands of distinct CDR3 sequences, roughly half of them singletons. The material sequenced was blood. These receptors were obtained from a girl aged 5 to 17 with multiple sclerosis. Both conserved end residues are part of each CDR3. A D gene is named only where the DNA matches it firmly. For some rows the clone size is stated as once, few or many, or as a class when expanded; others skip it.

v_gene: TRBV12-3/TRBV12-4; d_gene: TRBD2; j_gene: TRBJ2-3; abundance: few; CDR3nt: TGTGCCAGCAGCCAAGCCGCGGGAGGGCCTCTAGATACGCAGTATTTT; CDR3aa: CASSQAAGGPLDTQYF
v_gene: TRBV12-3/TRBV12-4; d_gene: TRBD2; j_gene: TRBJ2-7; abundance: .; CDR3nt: TGTGCCAGCAGCCCCCCTCAGGGACTAGCGGGAGTTGAGCAGTACTTC; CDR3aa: CASSPPQGLAGVEQYF
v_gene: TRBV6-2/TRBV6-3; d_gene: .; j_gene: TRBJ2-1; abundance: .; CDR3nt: TGTGCCAGCAGACCCTGGACCGTCGATGAGCAGTTCTTC; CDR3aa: CASRPWTVDEQFF
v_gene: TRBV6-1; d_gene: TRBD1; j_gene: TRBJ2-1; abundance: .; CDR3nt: TGTGCCAGCAGTACATTGGGACAGGGGGACAATGGGCAGTTCTTC; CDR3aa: CASSTLGQGDNGQFF
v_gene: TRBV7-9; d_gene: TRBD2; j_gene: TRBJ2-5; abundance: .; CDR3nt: TGTGCCAGCAGGGCGCGGGAGGCCCAGTACTTC; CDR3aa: CASRAREAQYF
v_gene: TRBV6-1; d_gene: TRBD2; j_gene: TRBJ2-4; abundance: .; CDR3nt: TGTGCCAGCAGTGCGAGCAGCGGGAGCGATGAGCAGTACTTC; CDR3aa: CASSASSGSDEQYF
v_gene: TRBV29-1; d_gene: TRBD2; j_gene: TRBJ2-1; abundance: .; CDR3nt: TGCAGCGTTCCGGGACTAGCGGGAGGGAGGGAGCAGTTCTTC; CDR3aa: CSVPGLAGGREQFF
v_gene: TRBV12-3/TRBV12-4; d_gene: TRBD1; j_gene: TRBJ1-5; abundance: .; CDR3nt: TGTGCCAGCAGTGCGACAGGGACCTTTAGCAATCAGCCCCAGCATTTT; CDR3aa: CASSATGTFSNQPQHF
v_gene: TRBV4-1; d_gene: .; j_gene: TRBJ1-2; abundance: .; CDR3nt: TGCGCCAGCAGCCAAGGGGCCGGTATCTATGGCTACACCTTC; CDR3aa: CASSQGAGIYGYTF
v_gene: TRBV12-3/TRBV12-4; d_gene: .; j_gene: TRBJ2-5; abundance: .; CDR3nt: TGTGCCAGCAGTGCCCCATGGGGGCGGGCAGAGACCCAGTACTTC; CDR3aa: CASSAPWGRAETQYF
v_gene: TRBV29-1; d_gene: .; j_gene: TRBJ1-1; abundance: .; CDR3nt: TGCAGCGTTGAATATCCGGGGATGGGCGCTGAAGCTTTCTTT; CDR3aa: CSVEYPGMGAEAFF
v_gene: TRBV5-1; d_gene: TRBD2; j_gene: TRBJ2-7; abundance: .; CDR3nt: TGCGCCAGCAGCAATTCCGGGACTAGGGCCTACGAGCAGTACTTC; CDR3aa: CASSNSGTRAYEQYF
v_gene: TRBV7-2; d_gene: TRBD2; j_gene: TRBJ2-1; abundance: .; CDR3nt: TGTGCCAGCAGCAAATCTAGCGGGGGGACCACCAATGAGCAGTTCTTC; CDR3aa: CASSKSSGGTTNEQFF
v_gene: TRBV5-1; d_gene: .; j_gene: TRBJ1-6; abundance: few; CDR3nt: TGCGCCAGCAGCTTGAACCGCATCGATAATTCACCCCTCCACTTT; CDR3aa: CASSLNRIDNSPLHF
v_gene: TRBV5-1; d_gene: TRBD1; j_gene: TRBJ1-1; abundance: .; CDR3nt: TGCGCCAGCAGCCACGGGACAGGGCGCACTGAAGCTTTCTTT; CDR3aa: CASSHGTGRTEAFF
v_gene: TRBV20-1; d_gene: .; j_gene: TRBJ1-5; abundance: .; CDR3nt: TGCAGTGCTAGAGCCCCTCTGGGTATTGGCAATCAGCCCCAGCATTTT; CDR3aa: CSARAPLGIGNQPQHF
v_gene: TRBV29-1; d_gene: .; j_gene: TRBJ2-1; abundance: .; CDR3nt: TGCAGCGTCCTCCAGGGGACCTACAATGAGCAGTTCTTC; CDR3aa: CSVLQGTYNEQFF
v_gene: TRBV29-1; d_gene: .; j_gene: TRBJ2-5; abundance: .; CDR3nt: TGCAGCGTTGAAGACGGGTTCGGGGCAGCTAAATTTCAAGAGACCCAGTACTTC; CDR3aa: CSVEDGFGAAKFQETQYF
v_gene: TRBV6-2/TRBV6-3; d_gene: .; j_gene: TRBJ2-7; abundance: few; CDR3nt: TGTGCCAGCAAATCGTCAGGACCCTACGAGCAGTACTTC; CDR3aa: CASKSSGPYEQYF
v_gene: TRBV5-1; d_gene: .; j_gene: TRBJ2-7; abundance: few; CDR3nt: TGCGCCAGCAGCTTGGGTAGACTGCCCACGATGGAGCAGTACTTC; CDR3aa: CASSLGRLPTMEQYF
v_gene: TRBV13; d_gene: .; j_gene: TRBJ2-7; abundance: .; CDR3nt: TGTGCCAGCAGCTTAGGAGGTCTGATCGCTAACGAGCAGTACTTC; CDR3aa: CASSLGGLIANEQYF
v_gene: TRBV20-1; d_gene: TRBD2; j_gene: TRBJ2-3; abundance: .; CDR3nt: TGCAGTGCTAGGTTGGGACTAGCGGGAAACACAGATACGCAGTATTTT; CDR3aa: CSARLGLAGNTDTQYF
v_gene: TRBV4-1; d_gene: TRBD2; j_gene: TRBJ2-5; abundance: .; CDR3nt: TGCGCCAGCAGCCCCCTGTCAGCGGGAGGGGAGACCCAGTACTTC; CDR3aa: CASSPLSAGGETQYF
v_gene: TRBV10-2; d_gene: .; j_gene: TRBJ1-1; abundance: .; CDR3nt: TGCGCCAGCAGTGAGGCGGCGCCGGGCACTGAAGCTTTCTTT; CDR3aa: CASSEAAPGTEAFF
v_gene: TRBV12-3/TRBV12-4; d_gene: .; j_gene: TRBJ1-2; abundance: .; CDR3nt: TGTGCCAGCAGTTTGGAAGGGGTTCGGTATGGCTACACCTTC; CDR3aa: CASSLEGVRYGYTF
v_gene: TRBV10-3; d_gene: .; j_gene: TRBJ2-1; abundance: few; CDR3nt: TGTGCCATCAGTGAGTCCCGGGGGCCCTACAATGAGCAGTTCTTC; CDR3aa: CAISESRGPYNEQFF
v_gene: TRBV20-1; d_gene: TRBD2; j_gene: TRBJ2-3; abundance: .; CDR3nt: TGCAGTGCTGCTGGACTAGCGGGGGGCATTATGGATACGCAGTATTTT; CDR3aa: CSAAGLAGGIMDTQYF
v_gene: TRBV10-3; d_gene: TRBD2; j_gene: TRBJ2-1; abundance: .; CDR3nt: TGTGCCACCCGAAGGCGGGAGGGCCTGGAAACCAATGAGCAGTTCTTC; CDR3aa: CATRRREGLETNEQFF
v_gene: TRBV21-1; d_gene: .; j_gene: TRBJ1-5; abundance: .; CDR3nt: TGTGCCAGCAGCAATAGGGCACAGGGCTATCAGCCCCAGCATTTT; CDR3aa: CASSNRAQGYQPQHF
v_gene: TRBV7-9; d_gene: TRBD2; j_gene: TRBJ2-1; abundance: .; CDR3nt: TGTGCCAGCACCATGGGACTAGCGGGAGCGGTGGTCTACAATGAGCAGTTCTTC; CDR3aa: CASTMGLAGAVVYNEQFF
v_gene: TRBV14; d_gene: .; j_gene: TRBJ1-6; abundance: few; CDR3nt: TGTGCCAGCAGCGACCGGGCCGGGGCGCAGATTGATTCACCCCTCCACTTT; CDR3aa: CASSDRAGAQIDSPLHF
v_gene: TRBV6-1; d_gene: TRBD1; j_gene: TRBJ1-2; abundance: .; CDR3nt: TGTGCCAGCAGTGAGGCCCACAGGGGGATGCCGTATGGCTACACCTTC; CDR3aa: CASSEAHRGMPYGYTF
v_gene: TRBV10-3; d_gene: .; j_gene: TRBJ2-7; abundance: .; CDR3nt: TGTGCCATCCGGTGGCGCTACGAGCAGTACTTC; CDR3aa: CAIRWRYEQYF
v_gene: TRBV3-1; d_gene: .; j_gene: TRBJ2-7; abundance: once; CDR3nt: TGTGCCAGCAGCCAAGAATTACTCGCCGCGGCCGAGCAGTACTTC; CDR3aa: CASSQELLAAAEQYF
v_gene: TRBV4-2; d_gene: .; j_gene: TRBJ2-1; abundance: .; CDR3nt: TGTACCAGCAGCCCGCCTAGCCTCAGCTCCTACAATGAGCAGTTCTTC; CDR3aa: CTSSPPSLSSYNEQFF
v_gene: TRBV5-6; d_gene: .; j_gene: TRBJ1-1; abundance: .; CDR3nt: TGTGCCAGCACCCGGCGGCAAAACACTGAAGCTTTCTTT; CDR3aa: CASTRRQNTEAFF
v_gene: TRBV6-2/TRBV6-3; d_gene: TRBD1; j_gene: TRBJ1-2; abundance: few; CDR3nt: TGTGCCAGCAGACGGACAGGGGGTTTCTATGGCTACACCTTC; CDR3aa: CASRRTGGFYGYTF
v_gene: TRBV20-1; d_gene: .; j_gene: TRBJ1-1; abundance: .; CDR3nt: TGCAGTGTCCCCGCTCTGGGACTCACTGGAGGGAACACTGAAGCTTTCTTT; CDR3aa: CSVPALGLTGGNTEAFF
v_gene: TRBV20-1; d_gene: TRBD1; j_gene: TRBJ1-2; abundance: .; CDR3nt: TGCAGTGCTCTGGACAGGCCTAACTATGGCTACACCTTC; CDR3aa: CSALDRPNYGYTF
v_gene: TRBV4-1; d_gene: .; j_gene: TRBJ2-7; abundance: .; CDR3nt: TGCACCAGCAGCCCTTATGGGGGCAACTACGAGCAGTACTTC; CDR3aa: CTSSPYGGNYEQYF
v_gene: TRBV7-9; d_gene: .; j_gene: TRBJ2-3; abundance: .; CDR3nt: TGTGCCAGCAGCTTAGTACAGGCCACAGATACGCAGTATTTT; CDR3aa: CASSLVQATDTQYF
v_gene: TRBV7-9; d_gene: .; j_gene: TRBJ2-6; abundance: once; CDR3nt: TGTGCCAGCGGCCAACGAGAGTCTGGGGCCAACGTCCTGACTTTC; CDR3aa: CASGQRESGANVLTF
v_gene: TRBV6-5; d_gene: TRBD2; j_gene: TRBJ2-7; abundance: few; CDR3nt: TGTGCCAGCAGTTACACCTTTTCTAGCGGGGGTTTTCACCACGAGCAGTACTTC; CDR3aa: CASSYTFSSGGFHHEQYF
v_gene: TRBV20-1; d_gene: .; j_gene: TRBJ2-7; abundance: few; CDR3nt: TGCAGTGCTAGGGGGGACCAGACCTACGAGCAGTACTTC; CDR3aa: CSARGDQTYEQYF
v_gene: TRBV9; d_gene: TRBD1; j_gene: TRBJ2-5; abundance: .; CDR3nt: TGTGCCAGCAGCGCGGCAGGGACAGTCCAAGAGACCCAGTACTTC; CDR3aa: CASSAAGTVQETQYF
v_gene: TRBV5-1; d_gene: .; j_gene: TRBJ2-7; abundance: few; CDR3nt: TGCGCCAGCAGCTTGGTATCCCCATCATACGAGCAGTACTTC; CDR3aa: CASSLVSPSYEQYF
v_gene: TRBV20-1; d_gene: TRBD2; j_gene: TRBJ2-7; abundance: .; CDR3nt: TGCAGTGCTGGTGGACTAGCGGGATACGAGCAGTACTTC; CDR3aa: CSAGGLAGYEQYF
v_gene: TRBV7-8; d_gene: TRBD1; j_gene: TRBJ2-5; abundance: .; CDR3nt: TGTGCCAGCAGCTTTACCCCAAACATGGACAGGGGGTGGGAGACCCAGTACTTC; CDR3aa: CASSFTPNMDRGWETQYF
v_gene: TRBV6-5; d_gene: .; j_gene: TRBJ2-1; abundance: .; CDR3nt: TGTGCCAGCAGTTACTCCGACATCCTTGTAGACAATGAGCAGTTCTTC; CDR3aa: CASSYSDILVDNEQFF
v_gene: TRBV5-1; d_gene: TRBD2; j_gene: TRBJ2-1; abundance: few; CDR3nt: TGCGCCAGCAGCCTAGGGACTAGCGGGGGCCTCTACAATGAGCAGTTCTTC; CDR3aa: CASSLGTSGGLYNEQFF
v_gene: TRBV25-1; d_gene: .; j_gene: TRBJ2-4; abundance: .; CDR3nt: TGTGCCAGCAGTGACCTAGAAAACATTCAGTACTTC; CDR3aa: CASSDLENIQYF
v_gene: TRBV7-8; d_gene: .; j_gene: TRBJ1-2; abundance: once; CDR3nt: TGTGCCAGCAGCTTAGGAAAAACAAACTATGGCTACACCTTC; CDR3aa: CASSLGKTNYGYTF
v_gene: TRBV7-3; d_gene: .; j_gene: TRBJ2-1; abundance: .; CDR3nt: TGTGCCAGCAGCTTAACCAGGGCCAATGAGCAGTTCTTC; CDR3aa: CASSLTRANEQFF
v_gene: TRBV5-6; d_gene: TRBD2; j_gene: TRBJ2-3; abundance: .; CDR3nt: TGTGCCAGCAGCTTGACGAGCGGGGATACGCAGGATTTT; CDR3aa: CASSLTSGDTQDF
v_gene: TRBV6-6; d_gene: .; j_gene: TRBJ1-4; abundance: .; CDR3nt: TGTGCCAGCAGTTACCTGGCGGGGGCTAATGAAAAACGGTTTTTT; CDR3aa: CASSYLAGANEKRFF